A selection of T cell receptor beta chains follows, all from one sample in a study of T cell responses to AZD1222 COVID-19 vaccine. Sequencing was performed with immunoSEQ multiplex PCR; in TCRdb, only in-frame clones are kept and a portion is missing. Of 150,000 to 250,000 clones in the sample, about nine tenths are singletons; the top ten hold roughly 3.5%. The input for sequencing was peripheral blood, taken 28 days after the second AZD1222 dose. The receptors were sampled from an adult who received the AZD1222 COVID-19 vaccine. The CDR3 runs from the conserved cysteine through the conserved F or W. Each record gives: V gene, J gene, D gene, clone size, CDR3 protein, CDR3 DNA. A D gene is named only where the DNA matches it firmly. The listing skips clone size in some rows; elsewhere it reads once, few, many or a size class.

v_gene: TRBV27
j_gene: TRBJ2-7
d_gene: .
abundance: .
CDR3aa: CASSLWTGSYEQYF
CDR3nt: TGTGCCAGCAGTTTATGGACCGGTTCCTACGAGCAGTACTTC

v_gene: TRBV7-9
j_gene: TRBJ1-2
d_gene: .
abundance: .
CDR3aa: CASSLEAGSNYGYTF
CDR3nt: TGTGCCAGCAGCTTAGAGGCAGGGTCTAACTATGGCTACACCTTC

v_gene: TRBV7-9
j_gene: TRBJ1-1
d_gene: .
abundance: .
CDR3aa: CASSFSGRANTEAFF
CDR3nt: TGTGCCAGCAGCTTTAGCGGACGGGCGAACACTGAAGCTTTCTTT

v_gene: TRBV5-6
j_gene: TRBJ1-5
d_gene: .
abundance: .
CDR3aa: CASSLVSGRFTHPQHF
CDR3nt: TGTGCCAGCAGCTTGGTGTCAGGCCGTTTTACACACCCCCAGCATTTT

v_gene: TRBV28
j_gene: TRBJ2-4
d_gene: TRBD1
abundance: .
CDR3aa: CASSLFTGTGSKNIQYF
CDR3nt: TGTGCCAGCAGTTTATTTACCGGGACAGGGTCCAAAAACATTCAGTACTTC

v_gene: TRBV5-1
j_gene: TRBJ1-1
d_gene: .
abundance: .
CDR3aa: CASSRGLGGNTEAFF
CDR3nt: TGCGCCAGCAGCCGCGGTCTGGGCGGGAACACTGAAGCTTTCTTT

v_gene: TRBV10-3
j_gene: TRBJ1-1
d_gene: .
abundance: .
CDR3aa: CATRAALMNTEAFF
CDR3nt: TGTGCCACCAGGGCCGCCTTGATGAACACTGAAGCTTTCTTT

v_gene: TRBV7-9
j_gene: TRBJ2-1
d_gene: .
abundance: .
CDR3aa: CASSVQGSSYNEQFF
CDR3nt: TGTGCCAGCAGCGTACAGGGCTCCTCCTACAATGAGCAGTTCTTC

v_gene: TRBV28
j_gene: TRBJ2-7
d_gene: .
abundance: .
CDR3aa: CASNGQGGVPYEQYF
CDR3nt: TGTGCCAGCAATGGCCAGGGTGGTGTGCCCTACGAGCAGTACTTC

v_gene: TRBV24-1
j_gene: TRBJ2-1
d_gene: TRBD2
abundance: .
CDR3aa: CATSSGLAGGRTATGNEQFF
CDR3nt: TGTGCCACCAGTTCGGGACTAGCGGGAGGTAGAACCGCTACGGGCAATGAGCAGTTCTTC

v_gene: TRBV6-5
j_gene: TRBJ2-7
d_gene: TRBD2
abundance: few
CDR3aa: CASSLLAGSSYEQYF
CDR3nt: TGTGCCAGCAGCCTGCTAGCGGGGAGCTCCTACGAGCAGTACTTC

v_gene: TRBV10-2
j_gene: TRBJ2-3
d_gene: .
abundance: .
CDR3aa: CASQAVSSTDTQYF
CDR3nt: TGCGCCAGCCAGGCGGTATCTAGCACAGATACGCAGTATTTT

v_gene: TRBV4-1
j_gene: TRBJ2-7
d_gene: .
abundance: .
CDR3aa: CASSPVLVGPYEQYF
CDR3nt: TGCGCCAGCAGCCCTGTCTTGGTGGGACCCTACGAGCAGTACTTC

v_gene: TRBV3-1/TRBV3-2
j_gene: TRBJ2-7
d_gene: .
abundance: .
CDR3aa: CASSQDRGRPAEQYF
CDR3nt: TGTGCCAGCAGCCAAGATCGTGGGAGACCTGCCGAGCAGTACTTC

v_gene: TRBV10-3
j_gene: TRBJ2-7
d_gene: .
abundance: few
CDR3aa: CAISDLKFSYEQYF
CDR3nt: TGTGCCATCAGTGATCTGAAATTCTCCTACGAGCAGTACTTC

v_gene: TRBV5-4
j_gene: TRBJ2-5
d_gene: .
abundance: .
CDR3aa: CASRVKGRETQYF
CDR3nt: TGTGCCAGCAGGGTCAAGGGGCGGGAGACCCAGTACTTC

v_gene: TRBV1
j_gene: TRBJ2-3
d_gene: .
abundance: .
CDR3aa: CTSSQEYSGRLDTQYF
CDR3nt: TGCACCAGCAGCCAAGAGTATAGCGGGAGGCTGGATACGCAGTATTTT

v_gene: TRBV11-2
j_gene: TRBJ1-3
d_gene: .
abundance: .
CDR3aa: CASSISGNTIYF
CDR3nt: TGTGCCAGCAGCATCTCTGGAAACACCATATATTTT

v_gene: TRBV19
j_gene: TRBJ1-5
d_gene: TRBD1
abundance: once
CDR3aa: CASSIGQDNQPQHF
CDR3nt: TGTGCCAGTAGTATTGGACAGGACAATCAGCCCCAGCATTTT

v_gene: TRBV28
j_gene: TRBJ2-5
d_gene: TRBD1
abundance: .
CDR3aa: CASSKSRQGRETQYF
CDR3nt: TGTGCCAGCAGTAAAAGCCGACAGGGGAGGGAGACCCAGTACTTC

v_gene: TRBV7-7
j_gene: TRBJ2-5
d_gene: .
abundance: .
CDR3aa: CASSPPRDHRGQETQYF
CDR3nt: TGTGCTAGCAGCCCCCCCCGGGACCACCGGGGCCAAGAGACCCAGTACTTC

v_gene: TRBV30
j_gene: TRBJ1-1
d_gene: .
abundance: few
CDR3aa: CAWSLSRFLAFF
CDR3nt: TGTGCCTGGAGCCTTTCTCGGTTTCTGGCTTTCTTT

v_gene: TRBV19
j_gene: TRBJ2-2
d_gene: TRBD2
abundance: .
CDR3aa: CASSVSGSGAGELFF
CDR3nt: TGTGCCAGTAGTGTAAGCGGGAGCGGGGCCGGGGAGCTGTTTTTT

v_gene: TRBV6-5
j_gene: TRBJ1-2
d_gene: TRBD1
abundance: .
CDR3aa: CASEFRGIYGYTF
CDR3nt: TGTGCCAGCGAATTCAGGGGGATCTATGGCTACACCTTC

v_gene: TRBV6-4
j_gene: TRBJ2-1
d_gene: TRBD2
abundance: .
CDR3aa: CASSDEARTSGNEQFF
CDR3nt: TGTGCCAGCAGTGACGAGGCCCGGACTAGCGGCAATGAGCAGTTCTTC

v_gene: TRBV6-5
j_gene: TRBJ2-7
d_gene: TRBD2
abundance: .
CDR3aa: CASRPGGRVYEQYF
CDR3nt: TGTGCCAGCAGACCGGGAGGGCGGGTCTACGAGCAGTACTTC

v_gene: TRBV28
j_gene: TRBJ1-1
d_gene: .
abundance: .
CDR3aa: CASSLLGSGAFF
CDR3nt: TGTGCCAGCAGTTTATTAGGCTCGGGAGCTTTCTTT

v_gene: TRBV28
j_gene: TRBJ1-4
d_gene: .
abundance: .
CDR3aa: CASSLQGLTEKLFF
CDR3nt: TGTGCCAGCAGTTTACAGGGGCTCACTGAAAAACTGTTTTTT

v_gene: TRBV7-9
j_gene: TRBJ1-5
d_gene: TRBD1
abundance: .
CDR3aa: CASSLAQQGVANQPQHF
CDR3nt: TGTGCCAGCAGCTTAGCGCAACAGGGGGTGGCCAATCAGCCCCAGCATTTT

v_gene: TRBV5-1
j_gene: TRBJ1-2
d_gene: .
abundance: .
CDR3aa: CASSLDSYGYTF
CDR3nt: TGCGCCAGCAGCCTGGACAGCTATGGCTACACCTTC

v_gene: TRBV19
j_gene: TRBJ1-5
d_gene: .
abundance: .
CDR3aa: CASTSGQGIGQPQHF
CDR3nt: TGTGCCAGTACCTCGGGGCAGGGAATAGGTCAGCCCCAGCATTTT

v_gene: TRBV7-3
j_gene: TRBJ1-1
d_gene: .
abundance: .
CDR3aa: CASSLRGGLGSTEAFF
CDR3nt: TGTGCCAGCAGCCTCCGGGGAGGGCTAGGTAGCACTGAAGCTTTCTTT

v_gene: TRBV7-6
j_gene: TRBJ2-2
d_gene: .
abundance: .
CDR3aa: CASSRYGLQKYTGELFF
CDR3nt: TGTGCCAGCAGCCGTTACGGACTCCAAAAGTACACCGGGGAGCTGTTTTTT

v_gene: TRBV7-3
j_gene: TRBJ2-1
d_gene: .
abundance: .
CDR3aa: CASSRTGFSYNEQFF
CDR3nt: TGTGCCAGCAGCCGGACGGGCTTCTCCTACAATGAGCAGTTCTTC

v_gene: TRBV9
j_gene: TRBJ2-2
d_gene: .
abundance: .
CDR3aa: CASSVTYTGELFF
CDR3nt: TGTGCCAGCAGCGTGACCTACACCGGGGAGCTGTTTTTT

v_gene: TRBV11-2
j_gene: TRBJ2-7
d_gene: .
abundance: .
CDR3aa: CASSSTIQREQYF
CDR3nt: TGTGCCAGCAGCTCGACCATTCAGAGGGAGCAGTACTTC

v_gene: TRBV7-9
j_gene: TRBJ1-4
d_gene: .
abundance: once
CDR3aa: CASSSPGAPEKLFF
CDR3nt: TGTGCCAGCTCCTCCCCCGGCGCCCCTGAAAAACTGTTTTTT

v_gene: TRBV28
j_gene: TRBJ2-5
d_gene: .
abundance: once
CDR3aa: CASSLGAIPETQYF
CDR3nt: TGTGCCAGCAGTTTAGGTGCCATCCCGGAGACCCAGTACTTC

v_gene: TRBV3-1/TRBV3-2
j_gene: TRBJ2-1
d_gene: .
abundance: .
CDR3aa: CASSLLGALRVEQFF
CDR3nt: TGTGCCAGCAGCCTACTTGGGGCCCTCAGAGTTGAGCAGTTCTTC

v_gene: TRBV9
j_gene: TRBJ2-1
d_gene: TRBD2
abundance: once
CDR3aa: CASSPRGSGRGNEQFF
CDR3nt: TGTGCCAGCAGCCCCCGCGGGAGCGGGAGGGGCAATGAGCAGTTCTTC

v_gene: TRBV3-1/TRBV3-2
j_gene: TRBJ2-3
d_gene: TRBD1
abundance: .
CDR3aa: CAAQGQGRDTQYF
CDR3nt: TGTGCCGCTCAGGGACAGGGGCGTGATACGCAGTATTTT

v_gene: TRBV20-1
j_gene: TRBJ2-1
d_gene: .
abundance: .
CDR3aa: CSAPIIDEQFF
CDR3nt: TGCAGTGCCCCCATCATAGATGAGCAGTTCTTC